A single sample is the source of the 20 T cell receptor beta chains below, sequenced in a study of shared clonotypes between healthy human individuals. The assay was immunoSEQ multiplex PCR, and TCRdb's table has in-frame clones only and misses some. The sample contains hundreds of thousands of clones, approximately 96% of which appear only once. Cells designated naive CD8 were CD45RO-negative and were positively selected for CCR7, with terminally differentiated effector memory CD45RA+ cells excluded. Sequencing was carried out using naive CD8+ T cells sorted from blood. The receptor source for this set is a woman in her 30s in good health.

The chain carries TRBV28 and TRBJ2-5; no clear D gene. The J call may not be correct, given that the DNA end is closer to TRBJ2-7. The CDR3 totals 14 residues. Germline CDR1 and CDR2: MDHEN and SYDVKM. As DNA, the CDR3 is TGTGCCAGCAGTTTCCGGGTACAGATTTACGAGCAGTACTTC. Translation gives CASSFRVQIYEQYF.

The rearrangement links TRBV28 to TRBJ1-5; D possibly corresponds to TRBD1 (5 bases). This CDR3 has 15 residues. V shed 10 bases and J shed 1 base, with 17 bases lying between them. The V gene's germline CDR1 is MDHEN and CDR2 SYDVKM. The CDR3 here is CAISSQGWSNQPQHF. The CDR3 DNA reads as TGTGCCATTTCGTCCCAGGGATGGAGCAATCAGCCCCAGCATTTT.

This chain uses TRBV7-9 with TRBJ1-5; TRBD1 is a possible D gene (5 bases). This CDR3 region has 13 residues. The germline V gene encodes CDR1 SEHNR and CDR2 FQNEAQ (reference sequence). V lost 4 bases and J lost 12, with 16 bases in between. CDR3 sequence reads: CASSSSGGRVQHF. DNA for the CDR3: TGTGCCAGCAGCTCCTCCGGGGGAAGGGTCCAGCATTTT.

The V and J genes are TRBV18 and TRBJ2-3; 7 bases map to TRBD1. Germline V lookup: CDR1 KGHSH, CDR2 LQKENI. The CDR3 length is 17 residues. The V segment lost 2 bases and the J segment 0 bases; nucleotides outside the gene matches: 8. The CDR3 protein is CASSPRVGDRSTDTQYF. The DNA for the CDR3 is TGTGCCAGCTCACCAAGAGTGGGGGACAGAAGCACAGATACGCAGTATTTT.

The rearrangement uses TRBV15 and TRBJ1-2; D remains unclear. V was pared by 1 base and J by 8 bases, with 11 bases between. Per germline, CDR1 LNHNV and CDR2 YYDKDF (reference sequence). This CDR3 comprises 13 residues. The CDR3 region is CATSRGSSLGYTF. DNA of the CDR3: TGTGCCACCAGCAGAGGGTCGTCGTTAGGCTACACCTTC.

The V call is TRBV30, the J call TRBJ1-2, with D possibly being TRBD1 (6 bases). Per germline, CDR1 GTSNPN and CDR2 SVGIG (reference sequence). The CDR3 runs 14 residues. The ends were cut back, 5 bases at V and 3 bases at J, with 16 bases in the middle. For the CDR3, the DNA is TGTGCCTGGTCACACCTAACAGGGTACTATGGCTACACCTTC. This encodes CAWSHLTGYYGYTF.

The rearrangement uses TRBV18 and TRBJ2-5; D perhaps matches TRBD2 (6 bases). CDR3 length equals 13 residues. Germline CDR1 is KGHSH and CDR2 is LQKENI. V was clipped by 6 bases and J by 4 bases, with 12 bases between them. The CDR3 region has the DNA TGTGCCAGCTCTACCTCGGAGGGAGAGACCCAGTACTTC. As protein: CASSTSEGETQYF. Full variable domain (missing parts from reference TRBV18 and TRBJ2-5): NAGVMQNPRHLVRRRGQEARLRCSPMKGHSHVYWYRQLPEEGLKFMVYLQKENIIDESGMPKERFSAEFPKEGPSILRIQQVVRGDSAAYFCASSTSEGETQYFGPGTRLLVL.

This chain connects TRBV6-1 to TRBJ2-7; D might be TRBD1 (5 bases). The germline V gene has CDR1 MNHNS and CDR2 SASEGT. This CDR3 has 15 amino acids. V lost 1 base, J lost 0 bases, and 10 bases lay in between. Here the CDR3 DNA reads TGTGCCAGCAGTGAAGGGCTGGACACCTCCTACGAGCAGTACTTC. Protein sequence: CASSEGLDTSYEQYF.

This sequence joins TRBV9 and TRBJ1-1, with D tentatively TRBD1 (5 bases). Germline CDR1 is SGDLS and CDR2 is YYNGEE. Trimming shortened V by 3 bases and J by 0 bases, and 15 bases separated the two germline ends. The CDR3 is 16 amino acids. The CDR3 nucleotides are TGTGCCAGCAGCGATGGGGGGGTAGCAATGAACACTGAAGCTTTCTTT. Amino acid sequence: CASSDGGVAMNTEAFF.

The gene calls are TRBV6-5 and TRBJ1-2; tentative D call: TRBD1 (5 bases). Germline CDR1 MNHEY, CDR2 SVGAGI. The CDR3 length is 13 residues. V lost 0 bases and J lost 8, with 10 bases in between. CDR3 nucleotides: TGTGCCAGCAGTTACTCGAGCGGGGGAGGCTACACCTTC. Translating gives CASSYSSGGGYTF.

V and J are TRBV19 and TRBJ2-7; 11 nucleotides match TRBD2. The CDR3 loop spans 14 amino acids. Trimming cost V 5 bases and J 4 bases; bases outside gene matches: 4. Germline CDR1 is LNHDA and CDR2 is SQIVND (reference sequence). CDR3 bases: TGTGCCAGTAGTTCGGGACTAGCGGCTTACGAGCAGTACTTC. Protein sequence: CASSSGLAAYEQYF.

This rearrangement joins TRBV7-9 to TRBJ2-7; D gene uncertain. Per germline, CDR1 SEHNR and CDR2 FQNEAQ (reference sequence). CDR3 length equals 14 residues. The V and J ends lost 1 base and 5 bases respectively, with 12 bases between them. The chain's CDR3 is CASSLDVDFHEQYF. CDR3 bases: TGTGCCAGCAGCTTAGATGTAGATTTCCACGAGCAGTACTTC.

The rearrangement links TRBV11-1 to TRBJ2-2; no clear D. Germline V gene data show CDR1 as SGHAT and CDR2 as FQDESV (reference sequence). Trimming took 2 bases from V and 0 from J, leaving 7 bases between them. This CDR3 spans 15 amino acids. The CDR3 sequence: CASSLKLANTGELFF. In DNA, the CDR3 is TGTGCCAGCAGCTTAAAGCTCGCGAACACCGGGGAGCTGTTTTTT.

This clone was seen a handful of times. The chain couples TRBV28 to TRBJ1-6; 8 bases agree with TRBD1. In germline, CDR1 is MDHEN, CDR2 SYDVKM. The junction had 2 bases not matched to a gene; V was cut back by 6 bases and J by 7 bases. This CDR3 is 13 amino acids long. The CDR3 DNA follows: TGTGCCAGCAGAGGACAGGGCAATTCACCCCTCCACTTT. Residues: CASRGQGNSPLHF.

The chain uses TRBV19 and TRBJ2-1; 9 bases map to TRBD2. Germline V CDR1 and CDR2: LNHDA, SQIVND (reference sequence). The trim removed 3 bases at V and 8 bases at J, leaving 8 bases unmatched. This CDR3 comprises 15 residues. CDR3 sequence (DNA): TGTGCCAGTAGTATGGCGGGAGGGCTCATGCATGAGCAGTTCTTC. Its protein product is CASSMAGGLMHEQFF. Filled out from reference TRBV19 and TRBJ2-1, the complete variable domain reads DGGITQSPKYLFRKEGQNVTLSCEQNLNHDAMYWYRQDPGQGLRLIYYSQIVNDFQKGDIAEGYSVSREKKESFPLTVTSAQKNPTAFYLCASSMAGGLMHEQFFGPGTRLTVL.

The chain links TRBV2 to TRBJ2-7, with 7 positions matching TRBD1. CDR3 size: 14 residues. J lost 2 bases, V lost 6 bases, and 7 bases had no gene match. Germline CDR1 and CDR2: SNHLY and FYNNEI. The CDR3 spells CASRPPGQTYEQYF. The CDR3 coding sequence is TGTGCCAGCAGGCCACCGGGACAGACCTACGAGCAGTACTTC.

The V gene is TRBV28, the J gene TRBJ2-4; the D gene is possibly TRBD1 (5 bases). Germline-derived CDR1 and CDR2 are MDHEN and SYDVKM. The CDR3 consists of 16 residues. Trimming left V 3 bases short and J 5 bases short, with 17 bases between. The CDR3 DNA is TGTGCCAGCAGTTTGTACAGGTCCTCGAACGAAAACATTCAGTACTTC. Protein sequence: CASSLYRSSNENIQYF.

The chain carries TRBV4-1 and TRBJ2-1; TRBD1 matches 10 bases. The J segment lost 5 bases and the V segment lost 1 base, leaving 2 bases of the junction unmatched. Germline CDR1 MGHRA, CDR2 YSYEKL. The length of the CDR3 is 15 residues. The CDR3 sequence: CASSQGTGGNNEQFF. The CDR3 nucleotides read TGCGCCAGCAGCCAAGGGACAGGGGGTAACAATGAGCAGTTCTTC.

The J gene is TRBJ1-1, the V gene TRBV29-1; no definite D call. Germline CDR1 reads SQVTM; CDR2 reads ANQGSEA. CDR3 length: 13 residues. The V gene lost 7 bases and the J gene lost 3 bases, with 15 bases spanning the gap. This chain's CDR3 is CSAVTGVDTEAFF. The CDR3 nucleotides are TGCAGCGCTGTGACGGGAGTAGACACTGAAGCTTTCTTT.

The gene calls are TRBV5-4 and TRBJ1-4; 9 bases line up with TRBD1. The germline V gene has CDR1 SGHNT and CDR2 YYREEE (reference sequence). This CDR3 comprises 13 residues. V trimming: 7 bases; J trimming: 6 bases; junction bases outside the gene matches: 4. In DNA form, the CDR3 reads TGTGCCAGCCAAACAGGGGGCGATGAAAAACTGTTTTTT. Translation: CASQTGGDEKLFF.